This T cell receptor (beta chain) appears in the sequencing data of a study of T cell changes during pregnancy in multiple sclerosis. V was pared by 4 bases and J by 3 bases, with 8 bases between. The CDR3 extends over 12 amino acids. Per the germline V gene, CDR1 is SGHDT and CDR2 is YYEEEE. Generated by immunoSEQ multiplex PCR, the TCRdb table keeps only in-frame clones and is missing some. Of tens of thousands of clones listed, more than 85% are singletons. The chain recombines TRBV5-6 with TRBJ2-7; the D gene is possibly TRBD1 (5 bases). Sequenced material: CD8+ T cells from peripheral blood mononuclear cells, taken after pregnancy. The receptor's source is a female donor with multiple sclerosis, enrolled in a pregnancy study. This CDR3 reads CASSQGNYEQYF. The CDR3 DNA reads as TGTGCCAGCAGCCAGGGTAACTACGAGCAGTACTTC.